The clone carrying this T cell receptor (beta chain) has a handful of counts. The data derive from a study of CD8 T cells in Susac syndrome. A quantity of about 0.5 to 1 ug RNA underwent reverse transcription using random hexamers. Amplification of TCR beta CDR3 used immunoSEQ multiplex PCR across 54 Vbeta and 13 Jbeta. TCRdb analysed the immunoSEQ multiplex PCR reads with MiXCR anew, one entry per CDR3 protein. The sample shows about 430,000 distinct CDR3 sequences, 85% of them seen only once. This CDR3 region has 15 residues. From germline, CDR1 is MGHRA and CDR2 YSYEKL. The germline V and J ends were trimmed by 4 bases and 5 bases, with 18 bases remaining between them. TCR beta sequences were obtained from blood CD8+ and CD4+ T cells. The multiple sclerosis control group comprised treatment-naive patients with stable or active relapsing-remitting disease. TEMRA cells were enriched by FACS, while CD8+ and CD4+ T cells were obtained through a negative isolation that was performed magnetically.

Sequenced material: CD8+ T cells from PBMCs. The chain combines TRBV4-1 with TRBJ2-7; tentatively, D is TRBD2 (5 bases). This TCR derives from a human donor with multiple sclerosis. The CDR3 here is CASSPFGRTYDEQYF. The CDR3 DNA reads TGCGCCAGCAGCCCCTTTGGAAGGACTTACGACGAGCAGTACTTC.